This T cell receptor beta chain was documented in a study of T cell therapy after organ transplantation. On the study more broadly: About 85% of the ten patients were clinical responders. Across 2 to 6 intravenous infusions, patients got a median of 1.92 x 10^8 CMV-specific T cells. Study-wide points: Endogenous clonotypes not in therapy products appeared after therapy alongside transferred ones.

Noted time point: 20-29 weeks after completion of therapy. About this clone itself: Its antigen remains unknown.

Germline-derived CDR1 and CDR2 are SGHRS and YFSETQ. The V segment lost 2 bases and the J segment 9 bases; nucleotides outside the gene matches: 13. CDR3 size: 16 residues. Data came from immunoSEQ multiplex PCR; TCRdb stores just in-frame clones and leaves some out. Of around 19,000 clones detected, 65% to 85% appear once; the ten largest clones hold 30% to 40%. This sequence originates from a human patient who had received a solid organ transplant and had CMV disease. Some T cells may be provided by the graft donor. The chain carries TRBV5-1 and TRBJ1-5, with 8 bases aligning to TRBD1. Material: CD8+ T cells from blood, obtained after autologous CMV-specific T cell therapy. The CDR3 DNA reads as TGCGCCAGCAGCTTAAGGACAGGGAGGCCAACTCGGCCCCAGCATTTT. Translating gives CASSLRTGRPTRPQHF.